The next 9 T cell receptor beta chains were all read from a single sample in a study of blood T cells in healthy people across ages. PCR was performed a second time for about 6 to 12 cycles using a sample-barcoded 5' primer and a J-beta primer mix. MiXCR was run by TCRdb on the 5' RACE reads, yielding one entry per CDR3 protein. The profile shows 650,000 to 800,000 distinct CDR3 sequences, around 43% of them singletons. The sample consisted of blood. The receptors here all came from a man aged 55 to 69 in good health.

This clonotype was observed a few times. V gene TRBV7-2 combines with J gene TRBJ2-7; 9 nucleotides line up with TRBD1. The J call may be incorrect, as the DNA end agrees better with TRBJ2-5. Germline assignment: CDR1 SGHTA and CDR2 FQGNSA. The CDR3 sequence is 14 residues long. The CDR3 nucleotides are TGTGCCAGCAGCCCAAACAGGGGGCTTGAGACCCAGTACTTC. As protein: CASSPNRGLETQYF.

Of note for this clonotype: One junction end does not reproduce the germline sequence, and a read error may be involved. Here the CDR3 reads CSARGGRALTDTQYF. DNA of the CDR3: TGCAGTGCAAGAGGCGGCAGAGCGTTAACAGATACGCAGTATTTT. The rearrangement links TRBV20-1 to TRBJ2-3; D remains ambiguous. Germline CDR1 reads DFQATT; CDR2 reads SNEGSKA (reference sequence). The CDR3 consists of 15 residues.

This chain joins TRBV6-2 or TRBV6-3 and TRBJ1-4; D gene uncertain. The CDR3 runs 14 residues. The germline V gene encodes CDR1 MNHEY and CDR2 SVGEGT. The ends were cut back, 6 bases at V and 8 bases at J, with 16 bases in the middle. CDR3 in amino acids: CASSSPRGNEKLFF. CDR3 bases: TGTGCCAGCAGCTCCCCGAGAGGGAACGAAAAACTGTTTTTT.

There are many counts of this clonotype. V is TRBV7-6 and J is TRBJ2-7, with D possibly TRBD1 on 6 matching bases. Germline CDR1 is SGHVS and CDR2 is FNYEAQ. V shed 0 bases and J shed 10 bases, with 10 bases lying between them. The CDR3 is made up of 12 amino acids. The DNA for the CDR3 is TGTGCCAGCAGCTTAGCATCTGGGGGCCAGTACTTC. This sequence encodes CASSLASGGQYF. Together with reference TRBV7-6 and TRBJ2-7, the CDR3 gives the full variable domain: GAGVSQSPRYKVTKRGQDVALRCDPISGHVSLYWYRQALGQGPEFLTYFNYEAQQDKSGLPNDRFSAERPEGSISTLTIQRTEQRDSAMYRCASSLASGGQYFGPGTRLTVT.

The chain has TRBV29-1 and TRBJ2-5, with D unclear. The ends were cut back, 2 bases at V and 1 base at J, with 14 bases in the middle. Per germline, CDR1 SQVTM and CDR2 ANQGSEA. This CDR3 region has 15 residues. The CDR3 region has the DNA TGCAGCGTTGAAATAGAGGCCAGGAGCCAAGAGACCCAGTACTTC. Amino acid sequence: CSVEIEARSQETQYF.

This clonotype was recorded a few times. This chain joins TRBV20-1 and TRBJ2-3; TRBD2 matches at 7 bases. CDR3 length equals 14 residues. Germline lookup yields CDR1 DFQATT and CDR2 SNEGSKA (reference sequence). Germline trimming cut 3 bases from V and 3 bases from J; bases unmatched to any gene: 6. The CDR3 DNA sequence: TGCAGTGCTAGGCAAGCGGGGCGAACAGATACGCAGTATTTT. Translation gives CSARQAGRTDTQYF.

As to this clonotype: One end of the junction varies from germline; a read error may be responsible. V is TRBV7-2 and J is TRBJ2-7; D is unclear. Germline-derived CDR1 and CDR2 are SGHTA and FQGNSA. This CDR3 spans 14 amino acids. This CDR3 reads CAGSPDLGPYEQYF. For the CDR3, the DNA is TGTGCCGGCAGCCCCGACTTGGGCCCCTACGAGCAGTACTTC.

This clonotype was seen a few times. This chain connects TRBV2 to TRBJ2-7, with D perhaps matching TRBD1 (6 bases). V was pared by 1 base and J by 3 bases, with 13 bases between. The CDR3 has 15 amino acids. Germline values: CDR1 SNHLY, CDR2 FYNNEI. CDR3 region: CASSEEGHHLYEQYF. The CDR3 DNA reads as TGTGCCAGCAGTGAAGAGGGACACCACCTCTACGAGCAGTACTTC.

The chain has TRBV23-1 and TRBJ2-3, with 9 positions matching TRBD1. TRBV23-1 is an open reading frame, and its role is uncertain. V lost 0 bases, J lost 2 bases, and 6 bases stayed unmatched. This CDR3 has 17 amino acids. The CDR3 protein is CASSQSSGTGTTDTQYF. CDR3 DNA sequence: TGCGCCAGCAGTCAATCCTCCGGGACAGGGACCACAGATACGCAGTATTTT.